Presented here are 25 T cell receptor beta chains from one specimen sequenced in a study of T cells in Graves' hyperthyroidism and ophthalmopathy. TCR beta CDR3 regions were amplified from RNA transcripts. Using the HTBI primer set, a first-round RT-PCR was run on the TCR CDR3. TCRdb itself ran the multiplex PCR reads through MiXCR, one entry per CDR3 protein. The repertoire holds about 590,000 distinct CDR3 sequences, 15% to 18% seen once, with around 7.3% in the top ten. Input material: blood. These receptors were obtained from a woman between 25 and 40 years old with Graves' hyperthyroidism.

Ten or more counts support this clonotype. V usage is TRBV4-1 and J usage is TRBJ2-7; D is possibly TRBD1 (6 bases). Germline V gives CDR1 MGHRA, CDR2 YSYEKL. V lost 0 bases, J lost 3 bases, and 12 bases lay in between. This CDR3 is built from 15 residues. CDR3 coding DNA: TGCGCCAGCAGCCAAGAATTTGGCAGGGGCTACGAGCAGTACTTC. Translated, it gives CASSQEFGRGYEQYF.

In this sample, this clonotype turned up a few times. The V and J genes are TRBV10-3 and TRBJ2-7; 7 nucleotides align to TRBD1. V lost 8 bases, J lost 5 bases, and 9 bases stayed unmatched. The germline V gene encodes CDR1 ENHRY and CDR2 SYGVKD. This CDR3 is built from 13 residues. The DNA of the CDR3 is TGTGCCATCGCGACAGGGATCTTTCACGAGCAGTACTTC. Its translation: CAIATGIFHEQYF.

This clonotype was counted between two and nine times. The chain joins TRBV6-5 to TRBJ2-4; TRBD2 agrees at 9 bases. Germline V lookup: CDR1 MNHEY, CDR2 SVGAGI. After removal of 4 bases from V and 6 bases from J, the junction contained 10 bases not matched to a gene. The CDR3 length is 16 residues. CDR3 DNA: TGTGCCAGCAGTTTTAACGAGGGACTAGCACGAAACATTCAGTACTTC. Translating gives CASSFNEGLARNIQYF.

This clonotype was picked up many times. For the CDR3, the DNA is TGTGCCAGCAGTCCGGGGGGACTCTACGAGCAGTACTTC. Its protein product is CASSPGGLYEQYF. This chain connects TRBV27 to TRBJ2-7; TRBD2 matches at 7 bases. CDR1 and CDR2 (germline): MNHEY, SMNVEV (reference sequence). The CDR3 totals 13 residues. After removal of 5 bases from V and 3 bases from J, the junction contained 4 bases not matched to a gene.

The V call is TRBV7-6, the J call TRBJ2-3; TRBD2 aligns across 10 bases. Germline values: CDR1 SGHVS, CDR2 FNYEAQ. V lost 5 bases to trimming and J lost 0 bases; unmatched junction nucleotides: 5. CDR3 size: 16 residues. The CDR3, as DNA: TGTGCCAGCAGCAAACAACTAGCGGGAAGCACAGATACGCAGTATTTT. This translates into CASSKQLAGSTDTQYF.

DNA for the CDR3: TGTGCCTGGGGGGGGGTCACTAGCGGGACTTCCTACGAGCAGTACTTC. Encoded protein: CAWGGVTSGTSYEQYF. The genes are TRBV30 and TRBJ2-7, with 10 bases matching TRBD2. Trimming removed 5 bases from V and 1 base from J; junction bases left unmatched: 11. Germline CDR1 and CDR2: GTSNPN and SVGIG (reference sequence). CDR3 length: 16 amino acids.

The chain recombines TRBV3-1 with TRBJ1-5; 7 bases align to TRBD1. In germline, CDR1 is LGHDT, CDR2 YNNKEL (reference sequence). V was clipped by 3 bases and J by 4 bases; unmatched bases: 6. CDR3 length: 15 residues. The CDR3: CASSHGQALNQPQHF. The CDR3 nucleotides are TGTGCCAGCAGCCACGGACAGGCTCTGAATCAGCCCCAGCATTTT.

This clonotype has more than one count but fewer than ten. V usage is TRBV6-5 and J usage is TRBJ2-7, with a possible D match to TRBD2 (6 bases). The length of the CDR3 is 17 residues. V gave up 0 bases and J gave up 5 bases, with 20 bases separating them. Germline V gene lookup returns CDR1 MNHEY and CDR2 SVGAGI. The CDR3 spells CASSYSPMAGPPDEQYF. DNA for the CDR3: TGTGCCAGCAGTTACTCCCCGATGGCGGGACCTCCGGACGAGCAGTACTTC.

This clonotype was counted only a few times. The chain is built from TRBV9 and TRBJ1-6; D is undetermined. This CDR3 has 16 amino acids. Trimming took off 4 bases at V and 10 bases at J, with 21 bases between the two ends. From germline, CDR1 is SGDLS and CDR2 YYNGEE. The CDR3, as DNA: TGTGCCAGCAGCCCTCTTTCCTCCGGTCTGGGGTCACCCCTCCACTTT. This codes for CASSPLSSGLGSPLHF.

In its sample, this clonotype was seen many times. This rearrangement joins TRBV7-2 to TRBJ1-1; D is unresolved. Germline V gene data show CDR1 as SGHTA and CDR2 as FQGNSA. The CDR3 consists of 13 residues. Trimming took 6 bases from V and 0 from J, leaving 8 bases between them. CDR3 region: CASSARMNTEAFF. CDR3 in DNA: TGTGCCAGCAGTGCACGGATGAACACTGAAGCTTTCTTT. The variable domain in full, completed from reference TRBV7-2 and TRBJ1-1, reads GAGVSQSPSNKVTEKGKDVELRCDPISGHTALYWYRQSLGQGLEFLIYFQGNSAPDKSGLPSDRFSAERTGGSVSTLTIQRTQQEDSAVYLCASSARMNTEAFFGQGTRLTVV.

This clonotype was counted at least ten times. V gene TRBV2 combines with J gene TRBJ1-2; D uncertain. The CDR3 has 14 amino acids. The V gene lost 0 bases and the J gene lost 2 bases, with 7 bases spanning the gap. Germline V gene sequence: CDR1 SNHLY, CDR2 FYNNEI. The CDR3 region is CASSEAAQNYGYTF. The CDR3 nucleotides are TGTGCCAGCAGTGAAGCAGCACAGAACTATGGCTACACCTTC.

This clonotype was picked up a small number of times. The V gene is TRBV19, the J gene TRBJ2-1, with D perhaps assigned TRBD1 or TRBD2 (6 bases each). This CDR3 is 17 amino acids long. The germline V gene encodes CDR1 LNHDA and CDR2 SQIVND (reference sequence). V lost 4 bases, J lost 1 base, and 17 bases lay in between. The DNA of the CDR3 is TGTGCCAGTAGTAAATGGGGGGCGGGCGATTCCTACAATGAGCAGTTCTTC. This codes for CASSKWGAGDSYNEQFF.

This clonotype was detected a few times. The chain carries TRBV29-1 and TRBJ2-1, with 14 positions matching TRBD2. Germline CDR1 SQVTM, CDR2 ANQGSEA. V dropped 6 bases and J dropped 1; count of bases not matched to a gene: 11. This CDR3 is 18 amino acids long. CDR3 residues: CSVDPGLAGDSSYNEQFF. CDR3 DNA: TGCAGCGTCGATCCGGGACTAGCGGGAGATAGTTCCTACAATGAGCAGTTCTTC.

In this sample, this clonotype turned up many times. CDR3 protein: CASSFGLAGGSDTQYF. The DNA for the CDR3 is TGCGCCAGCAGCTTTGGACTAGCGGGAGGCTCAGATACGCAGTATTTT. This chain joins TRBV5-1 and TRBJ2-3; 14 positions match TRBD2. V shed 2 bases, J shed 4 bases, and the junction held 3 bases outside the gene matches. The CDR3 covers 16 residues. CDR1 is SGHRS, CDR2 YFSETQ, per germline.

Many counts were recorded for this clonotype. The chain employs TRBV18 and TRBJ1-5, with D perhaps matching TRBD1 (5 bases). CDR1 is KGHSH, CDR2 LQKENI, per germline. This CDR3 spans 17 amino acids. Trimming removed 1 base at V and 3 bases at J, with 16 bases between. The CDR3 is CASSPRRGKGLNQPQHF. CDR3 bases: TGTGCCAGCTCACCACGGCGGGGAAAGGGACTCAATCAGCCCCAGCATTTT.

This chain connects TRBV29-1 to TRBJ2-3; D is uncertain. Germline V gives CDR1 SQVTM, CDR2 ANQGSEA. The CDR3 covers 12 residues. V was shortened by 4 bases and J by 4 bases, with 9 bases between the two germline ends. For the CDR3, the DNA is TGCAGCGTTGGTCACAACTCAGATACGCAGTATTTT. It codes for CSVGHNSDTQYF.

This clonotype has at least ten counts. The chain has TRBV28 and TRBJ2-5, with D perhaps matching TRBD2 (5 bases). Trimming shortened V by 5 bases and J by 2 bases, and 9 bases separated the two germline ends. Germline CDR1 reads MDHEN; CDR2 reads SYDVKM. The CDR3 runs 13 residues. The CDR3 region is CASSPSGQETQYF. The CDR3, as DNA: TGTGCCAGCAGTCCGTCGGGGCAAGAGACCCAGTACTTC.

V and J are TRBV20-1 and TRBJ1-2; 10 bases match TRBD1. The germline gives CDR1 DFQATT, CDR2 SNEGSKA (reference sequence). J lost 8 bases, V lost 5 bases, and 11 bases had no gene match. The CDR3 runs 14 residues. In DNA, the CDR3 is TGCAGTGCTTGCGGGACAGGGGACGACATCGGCTACACCTTC. It codes for CSACGTGDDIGYTF.

This clonotype occurred many times. The gene calls are TRBV7-3 and TRBJ2-5; D is possibly TRBD2 (6 bases). Trimming stripped 3 bases from V and 4 bases from J, with 15 bases between. This CDR3 spans 15 amino acids. The V gene's germline CDR1 is SGHTA and CDR2 FQGTGA. CDR3 protein: CASSFGGSGGETQYF. CDR3 nucleotide sequence: TGTGCCAGCAGCTTCGGGGGTTCCGGTGGAGAGACCCAGTACTTC.

This clonotype was detected many times. The V call is TRBV12-3 or TRBV12-4, the J call TRBJ2-3, with unresolved D. There are 13 residues in the CDR3. The V end lost 1 base, the J end lost 6 bases, and 8 bases lay between the germline ends. CDR3 in amino acids: CASSLGSPDTQYF. In DNA, the CDR3 is TGTGCCAGCAGTTTAGGCAGTCCCGATACGCAGTATTTT.

The rearrangement uses TRBV20-1 and TRBJ1-4, with D tentatively TRBD1 (5 bases). Trimming took off 5 bases at V and 11 bases at J, with 18 bases between the two ends. CDR3 length: 13 amino acids. Germline values: CDR1 DFQATT, CDR2 SNEGSKA (reference sequence). The CDR3 region is CSAQPDSSFKLFF. The CDR3 DNA reads TGCAGTGCTCAACCCGACAGTTCATTTAAACTGTTTTTT.

The chain carries TRBV5-4 and TRBJ2-2, with 9 bases that match TRBD2. J was trimmed by 4 bases and V by 4 bases; bases with no gene match: 5. This CDR3 comprises 15 residues. Germline V gene data show CDR1 as SGHNT and CDR2 as YYREEE (reference sequence). The CDR3 protein is CASSIGTSRTGELFF. CDR3 in DNA: TGTGCCAGCAGCATAGGGACTAGCCGCACCGGGGAGCTGTTTTTT.

This clonotype came up many times. This chain joins TRBV6-5 and TRBJ2-7; 8 nucleotides align to TRBD1. The V gene's germline CDR1 is MNHEY and CDR2 SVGAGI. This CDR3 has 14 amino acids. V dropped 2 bases and J dropped 3; count of bases not matched to a gene: 3. CDR3 in amino acids: CASSYLGQGYEQYF. CDR3 DNA sequence: TGTGCCAGCAGTTACCTTGGACAGGGCTACGAGCAGTACTTC.

This clonotype was counted a few times. The rearrangement links TRBV20-1 to TRBJ2-7; 11 nucleotides agree with TRBD2. V trimming: 6 bases; J trimming: 2 bases; junction bases outside the gene matches: 12. Looked up from germline, CDR1 is DFQATT and CDR2 is SNEGSKA (reference sequence). CDR3 length: 16 residues. The CDR3 sequence is CSAPNPGTSGPYEQYF. The CDR3, as DNA: TGCAGTGCCCCGAACCCCGGGACTAGCGGACCCTACGAGCAGTACTTC.

The chain recombines TRBV7-9 with TRBJ1-3, with D possibly matching TRBD1 (5 bases). The CDR3 spans 14 residues. Trimming pared 7 bases from V and 2 bases from J, leaving 12 bases between. CDR1 and CDR2 (germline): SEHNR, FQNEAQ (reference sequence). DNA of the CDR3: TGTGCCAGCATCGCAGGGAGAACTGGAAACACCATATATTTT. This translates into CASIAGRTGNTIYF.